A single sample gave rise to the 13 T cell receptor beta chains below, sequenced in a study of molecular identifiers for immune sequencing clone quantification. Each CDR3 protein is one row after TCRdb ran MiXCR on the PCR reads. The sample has approximately 97,000 distinct CDR3 sequences, roughly 24% seen once; the top ten hold about 0.94%. Sequencing was carried out using naive CD8+ T cells from blood, with Jurkat cell RNA spiked in. As to subset: FACS-sorted CD8+CD4-CCR7+CD45RA+ naive T cells. The source is a human donor in good health. Some libraries in this study had Jurkat cell RNA spiked in.

Ten or more counts support this clonotype. The chain carries TRBV5-4 and TRBJ2-7; 10 positions agree with TRBD1. CDR1 and CDR2 (germline): SGHNT, YYREEE (reference sequence). V lost 4 bases, J lost 2 bases, and 9 bases stayed unmatched. The CDR3 consists of 16 residues. The CDR3 nucleotides read TGTGCCAGCAGCCCCAGGGACAGGGGTATTCCCTACGAGCAGTACTTC. Encoded protein: CASSPRDRGIPYEQYF.

Turning to this clonotype: The junction and the germline gene differ at one end; a read error may be behind it. This sequence joins TRBV27 and TRBJ2-7; 9 nucleotides agree with TRBD2. The V gene's germline CDR1 is MNHEY and CDR2 SMNVEV (reference sequence). The CDR3 spans 15 residues. CDR3 in DNA: TGTGCCAGCAGTTATGGCGGGAGGGCCCGCCACGAGCAGCACTTC. Translated: CASSYGGRARHEQHF.

This clonotype was found once. An end of the junction does not agree with germline; a read error may underlie this. The gene calls are TRBV20-1 and TRBJ2-4; a weak D match, TRBD2 (6 bases). Germline CDR1 and CDR2: DFQATT and SNEGSKA (reference sequence). CDR3 length: 17 residues. The CDR3 coding sequence is TGCAGTGCTAGACCGCAAGGACTACCCGGGGCCATAAACATTCAGTACTTC. This gives the protein CSARPQGLPGAINIQYF.

In its sample, this clonotype was seen many times. In DNA form, the CDR3 reads TGTGCTAGTGATTCCCCCGGGGGAACCCAGTACTTC. Amino acids: CASDSPGGTQYF. This chain joins TRBV12-5 and TRBJ2-5; tentatively, D is TRBD2 (6 bases). Germline CDR1 reads LGHNT; CDR2 reads FRNRAP. Trimming removed 7 bases at V and 8 bases at J, with 14 bases between. This CDR3 region has 12 residues.

This clonotype was seen a handful of times. The chain links TRBV29-1 to TRBJ2-1, with TRBD2 matching 7 bases. The CDR3 runs 13 residues. Germline lookup yields CDR1 SQVTM and CDR2 ANQGSEA. Losses at the gene ends were 8 bases for V and 0 bases for J; bases not matched to a gene: 4. CDR3 coding DNA: TGCAGCTTCACTAGCGTCTCCTACAATGAGCAGTTCTTC. As protein: CSFTSVSYNEQFF.

The V and J genes are TRBV29-1 and TRBJ2-1; D is unresolved. The CDR3 is 11 amino acids. Looked up from germline, CDR1 is SQVTM and CDR2 is ANQGSEA. V was pared by 4 bases and J by 6 bases, with 7 bases between. The CDR3 loop reads CSVGDFNEQFF. The CDR3 DNA is TGCAGCGTTGGGGATTTCAATGAGCAGTTCTTC.

With respect to this clonotype: A much more abundant neighbour one base away suggests this may be a read error. The chain employs TRBV6-5 and TRBJ2-5, with TRBD2 matching 11 bases. Per germline, CDR1 MNHEY and CDR2 SVGAGI. The CDR3 spans 16 residues. CDR3 DNA: TGTGCCAGCAGTTACTCCGGGACTAGCGGCCAAGAGCCCCAGTACTTC. Encoded protein: CASSYSGTSGQEPQYF.

This clonotype was picked up many times. This chain links TRBV12-3 or TRBV12-4 with TRBJ2-7; possible D gene TRBD2, 5 bases. The CDR3 is made up of 13 amino acids. Trimming took 3 bases from V and 1 from J, leaving 7 bases between them. CDR3 region: CASSFGDSYEQYF. Here the CDR3 DNA reads TGTGCCAGCAGTTTCGGGGATTCCTACGAGCAGTACTTC.

This clonotype was picked up a small number of times. The chain combines TRBV27 with TRBJ2-1; 14 bases are shared with TRBD2. Per germline, CDR1 MNHEY and CDR2 SMNVEV (reference sequence). Trimming took 8 bases from V and 8 from J; bases not matched to a gene: 14. The CDR3 runs to 17 residues. The CDR3 loop reads CASGTSRLAGGPYEQFF. CDR3 nucleotide sequence: TGTGCCAGCGGTACCTCACGACTAGCGGGAGGGCCGTATGAGCAGTTCTTC.

This clonotype was observed many times. CDR3 nucleotides: TGTGCCAGTAGGAGGGGAGGTGCAGATACGCAGTATTTT. Translated, it gives CASRRGGADTQYF. The V and J genes are TRBV19 and TRBJ2-3; tentative D call: TRBD2 (6 bases). Germline loops: CDR1 LNHDA, CDR2 SQIVND (reference sequence). The CDR3 extends over 13 amino acids. Trimming stripped 6 bases from V and 4 bases from J, with 11 bases between.

This clonotype was seen a few times. CDR3 sequence (DNA): TGTGCCAGCAGTGAACAATTGATCTACGAGCAGTACTTC. Protein product: CASSEQLIYEQYF. V and J are TRBV6-1 and TRBJ2-7; D remains ambiguous. Deletions cut 2 bases from V and 3 bases from J, with 8 bases between. Germline V gene data show CDR1 as MNHNS and CDR2 as SASEGT. The CDR3 has 13 residues.

This clonotype was detected many times. This chain joins TRBV21-1 and TRBJ2-3; no DNA check was done on the table's D call, TRBD1. TRBV21-1 is a listed pseudogene. CDR3 size: 15 residues. This CDR3 reads CASKRGTGGVDTQYF. The CDR3 DNA follows: TGTGCCAGCAAACGCGGGACAGGGGGCGTTGATACGCAGTATTTT.

This clonotype turned up a few times. The rearrangement joins TRBV20-1 to TRBJ1-1; 10 nucleotides align to TRBD1. The CDR3 length is 16 residues. The germline V gene encodes CDR1 DFQATT and CDR2 SNEGSKA (reference sequence). V lost 0 bases and J lost 5; bases outside the gene matches: 9. The CDR3 region has the DNA TGCAGTGCTAGAGATTTATCCGGGACAGGGGAAACTGAAGCTTTCTTT. Its protein product is CSARDLSGTGETEAFF.